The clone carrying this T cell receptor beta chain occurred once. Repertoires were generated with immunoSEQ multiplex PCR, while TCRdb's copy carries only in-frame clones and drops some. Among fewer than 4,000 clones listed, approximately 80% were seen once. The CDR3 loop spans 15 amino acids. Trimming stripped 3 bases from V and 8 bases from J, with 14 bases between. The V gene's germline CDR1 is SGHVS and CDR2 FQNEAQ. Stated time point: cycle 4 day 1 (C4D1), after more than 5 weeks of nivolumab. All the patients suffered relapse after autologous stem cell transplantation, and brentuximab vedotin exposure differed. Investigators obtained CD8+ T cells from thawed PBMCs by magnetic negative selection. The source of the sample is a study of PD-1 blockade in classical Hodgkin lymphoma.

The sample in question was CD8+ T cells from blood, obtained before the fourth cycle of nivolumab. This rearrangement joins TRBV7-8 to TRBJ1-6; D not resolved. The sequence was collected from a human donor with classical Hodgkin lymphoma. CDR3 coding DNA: TGTGCCAGCAGCTTCATGAAGGAAGGTGATTCACCCCTCCACTTT. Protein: CASSFMKEGDSPLHF.